This section outlines one T cell receptor beta chain sequence together with its context. Its antigen is unknown. The CDR3 length is 20 residues. The V gene end was trimmed by 4 bases and the J gene end by 2 bases; junction bases not matched to a gene: 12. Germline V lookup: CDR1 LNHDA, CDR2 SQIVND (reference sequence). The data stem from a study of OX40 agonist ivuxolimab in advanced cancers. Findings and caveats of the study: The average count of expanded clones was higher among CD8+ T cells than among CD4+. Clonal expansion from baseline to week 6 occurred in both CD4+ and CD8+ T cells.

Autoimmune disease history or systemic immunosuppression barred patients. Sequencing was performed with immunoSEQ multiplex PCR; in TCRdb, only in-frame clones are kept and a portion is missing. The sample records under 140,000 clones, 89% being singletons. The chain links TRBV19 to TRBJ2-3; 16 bases fit TRBD2. Here the sequenced sample was CD4+ or CD8+ T cells sorted from blood, taken in a trial of the OX40 agonist ivuxolimab. This receptor was obtained from an adult with an advanced solid tumor such as melanoma, head and neck, liver or kidney cancer. Here the CDR3 reads CASSKFGTSGREPNTDTQYF. The CDR3 coding sequence is TGTGCCAGTAGTAAGTTCGGGACTAGCGGGAGGGAACCCAACACAGATACGCAGTATTTT.